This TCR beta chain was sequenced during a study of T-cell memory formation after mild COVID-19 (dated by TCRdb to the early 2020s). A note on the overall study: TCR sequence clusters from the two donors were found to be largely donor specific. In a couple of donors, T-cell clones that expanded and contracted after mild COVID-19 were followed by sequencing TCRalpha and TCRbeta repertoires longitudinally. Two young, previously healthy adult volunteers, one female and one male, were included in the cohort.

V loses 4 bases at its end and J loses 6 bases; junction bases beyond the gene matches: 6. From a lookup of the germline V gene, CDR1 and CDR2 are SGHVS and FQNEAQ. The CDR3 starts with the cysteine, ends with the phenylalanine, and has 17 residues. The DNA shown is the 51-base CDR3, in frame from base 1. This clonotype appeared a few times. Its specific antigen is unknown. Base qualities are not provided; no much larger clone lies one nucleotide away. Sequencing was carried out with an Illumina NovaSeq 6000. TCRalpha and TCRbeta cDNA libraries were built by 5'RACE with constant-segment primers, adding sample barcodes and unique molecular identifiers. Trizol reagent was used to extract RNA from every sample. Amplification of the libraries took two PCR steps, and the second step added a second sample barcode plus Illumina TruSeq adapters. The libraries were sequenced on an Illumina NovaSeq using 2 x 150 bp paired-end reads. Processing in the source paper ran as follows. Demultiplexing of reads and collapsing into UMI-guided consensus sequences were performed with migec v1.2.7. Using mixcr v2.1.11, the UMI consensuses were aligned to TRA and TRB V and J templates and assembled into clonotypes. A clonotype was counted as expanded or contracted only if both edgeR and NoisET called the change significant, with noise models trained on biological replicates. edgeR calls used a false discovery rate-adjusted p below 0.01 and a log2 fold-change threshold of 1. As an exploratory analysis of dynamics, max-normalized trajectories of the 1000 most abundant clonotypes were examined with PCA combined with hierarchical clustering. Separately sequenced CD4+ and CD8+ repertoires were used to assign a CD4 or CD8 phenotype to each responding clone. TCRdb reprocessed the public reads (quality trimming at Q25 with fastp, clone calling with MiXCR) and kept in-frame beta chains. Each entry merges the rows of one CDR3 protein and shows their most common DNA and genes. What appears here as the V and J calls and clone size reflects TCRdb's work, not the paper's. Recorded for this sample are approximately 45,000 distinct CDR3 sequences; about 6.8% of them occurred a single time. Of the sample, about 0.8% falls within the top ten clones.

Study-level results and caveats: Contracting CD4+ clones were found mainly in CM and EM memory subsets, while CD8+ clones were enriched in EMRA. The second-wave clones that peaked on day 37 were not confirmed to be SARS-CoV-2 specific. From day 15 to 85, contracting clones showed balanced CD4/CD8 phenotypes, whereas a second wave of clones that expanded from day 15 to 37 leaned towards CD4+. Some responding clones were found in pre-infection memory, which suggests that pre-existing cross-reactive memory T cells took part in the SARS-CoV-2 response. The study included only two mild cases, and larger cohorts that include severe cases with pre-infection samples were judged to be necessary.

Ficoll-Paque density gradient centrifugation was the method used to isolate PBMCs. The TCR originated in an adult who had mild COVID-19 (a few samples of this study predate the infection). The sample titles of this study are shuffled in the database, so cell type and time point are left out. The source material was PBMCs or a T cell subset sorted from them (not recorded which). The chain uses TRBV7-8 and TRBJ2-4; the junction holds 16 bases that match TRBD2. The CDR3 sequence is CASSSGTSGGALNIQYF. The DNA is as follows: TGTGCCAGCAGCTCCGGGACTAGCGGGGGGGCCCTAAACATTCAGTACTTC.